This T cell receptor (beta chain) was profiled in a study of response to subunit inactivated influenza vaccine. As to this clonotype: Its antigen is undetermined.

Whole-study results and caveats: Authors suggested few new T cells are recruited by each seasonal influenza vaccination.

In germline, CDR1 is SGHTA, CDR2 FQGNSA. The ends were cut back, 2 bases at V and 3 bases at J, with 12 bases in the middle. The CDR3 consists of 15 residues. MiXCR was run by TCRdb on the RT-PCR reads, yielding one entry per CDR3 protein. The sample records roughly 650,000 distinct CDR3 sequences, 11% to 15% being singletons. This sequence joins TRBV7-2 and TRBJ2-3; tentatively, D is TRBD2 (6 bases). The clonotype originates from a man between 45 and 60 years old who received an inactivated influenza vaccine. The specimen comprised PBMCs from blood, sampled less than 15 days before vaccination. Here the CDR3 reads CASSLSYRETDTQYF. The CDR3 region has the DNA TGTGCCAGCAGCTTAAGTTATCGGGAGACAGATACGCAGTATTTT.